This T cell receptor (beta chain) was sequenced for a study of T-cell memory formation after mild COVID-19. Study-wide results and caveats: Among clones peaking at day 37 in the second wave, SARS-CoV-2 specificity remained unconfirmed. CD4+ contracting clones were found mainly in CM and EM, and CD8+ ones in EMRA.

The TCR alpha and TCR beta cDNA libraries, bearing sample barcodes and UMIs, were generated by 5'RACE using constant-segment primers. One entry per CDR3 protein results from TCRdb running MiXCR on the 5' RACE reads. The sample consists of approximately 100,000 distinct CDR3 sequences, about 15% of them appearing once. This clonotype was counted a few times. Antigen unknown. The CDR3 totals 14 residues. The germline V and J ends were trimmed by 0 bases and 8 bases, with 11 bases remaining between them. The origin of this receptor is an adult woman who had mild COVID-19 (a few samples of this study predate the infection). Cell type and time point are not known. This chain connects TRBV12-3 or TRBV12-4 to TRBJ2-1; D remains unclear. Material: PBMCs or a T cell subset sorted from them (not recorded which). The CDR3 sequence: CASSLAGRKDEQFF. In DNA form, the CDR3 reads TGTGCCAGCAGTTTAGCCGGTCGTAAGGATGAGCAGTTCTTC.